These 18 T cell receptor beta chains were all obtained from the same sample, sequenced in a study of T cells in women clearing cervical HPV infection. Profiled with immunoSEQ multiplex PCR; TCRdb holds only in-frame clones, not every one. The table for this sample gives approximately 35,000 clones. The specimen was blood buffy coat. These receptors were taken from a woman aged 18 to 75 with a cervical HPV16 infection that either progressed to CIN3+ or cleared (not recorded which).

This clone is deemed medium-sized by its frequency. The observed sequence ends 3 residues before the CDR3 terminus, with the missing tail filled in from the germline J gene. The V and J genes are TRBV20-1 and TRBJ1-4; 9 nucleotides agree with TRBD1. J gave up 4 bases and V 0 bases, and 9 bases lay outside the gene matches. Germline V lookup: CDR1 DFQATT, CDR2 SNEGSKA (reference sequence). The CDR3 consists of 17 residues. The DNA read from the CDR3 is TGCAGTGCTAGAGATCCAACCTTGGGACAGGGTAATGAAAAA. Its protein product is CSARDPTLGQGNEK. The entire CDR3 reads CSARDPTLGQGNEKLFF.

In regard to this clone: The read falls 3 residues short of the CDR3 end, and the missing part is taken from the germline J gene. The chain carries TRBV7-9 and TRBJ2-5; 9 nucleotides align to TRBD1. With V trimmed by 4 bases and J by 2 bases, 5 bases remained unmatched. This CDR3 is built from 15 residues. Germline lookup yields CDR1 SEHNR and CDR2 FQNEAQ (reference sequence). The sequenced part of the CDR3 DNA is TGTGCCAGCAGCTCGGGACAGGGAGGACAAGAGACC. Its protein is CASSSGQGGQET. From start to end, the CDR3 is CASSSGQGGQETQYF.

About this clone: The observed sequence ends 3 residues before the CDR3 terminus, with the missing tail filled in from the germline J gene. This chain uses TRBV12-3 or TRBV12-4 with TRBJ1-1, with unresolved D. The CDR3 covers 12 residues. Deletions cut 5 bases from V and 5 bases from J, with 9 bases between. CDR3 protein: CASSLIETEAFF. The CDR3 DNA, read in part, is TGTGCCAGCAGTCTAATCGAAACTGAA.

About this clone itself: The read finishes 3 residues shy of the CDR3 end, and the germline J gene is used to complete it. The chain is built from TRBV20-1 and TRBJ2-3; D call uncertain. This CDR3 region has 15 residues. The ends were cut back, 0 bases at V and 3 bases at J, with 13 bases in the middle. Germline lookup yields CDR1 DFQATT and CDR2 SNEGSKA (reference sequence). CDR3 bases read: TGCAGTGCTAGAGACGCATCTAGATGGACAGATACG. This translates into CSARDASRWTDT. The full-length CDR3 reads as CSARDASRWTDTQYF.

Regarding this clone: Read coverage stops 3 residues before the CDR3 terminus; the germline J gene supplies the remainder. This chain uses TRBV19 with TRBJ2-1, with 8 bases matching TRBD1. The J segment lost 9 bases and the V segment lost 5 bases, leaving 3 bases of the junction unmatched. This CDR3 spans 12 amino acids. The germline V gene encodes CDR1 LNHDA and CDR2 SQIVND (reference sequence). The CDR3 DNA, read in part, is TGTGCCAGTAGTCCCGACAGGGGTGAG. Translating gives CASSPDRGE. The complete CDR3 reads CASSPDRGEQFF.

Notes on this clone: Coverage ceases 3 residues before the CDR3 finishes, and the germline J gene fills in the end. This sequence joins TRBV19 and TRBJ1-1; 9 bases match TRBD1. The CDR3 extends over 12 amino acids. Germline V CDR1 and CDR2: LNHDA, SQIVND (reference sequence). J was trimmed by 4 bases and V by 8 bases; bases with no gene match: 2. The CDR3 reads CASLTGGTEAFF. The CDR3 DNA, read in part, is TGTGCCAGTTTGACAGGGGGCACTGAA.

Note on this clone: The CDR3 extends 3 residues past the end of the read, so its final part is completed from the germline J gene. This chain joins TRBV11-3 and TRBJ2-2, with D uncertain. The CDR3 loop spans 15 amino acids. V lost 1 base and J 1 base, leaving 7 bases between the germline ends. Germline V gives CDR1 SGHNT, CDR2 YENEEA. The CDR3 loop is CASSLGGLNTGELFF. The covered CDR3 bases are TGTGCCAGCAGCTTAGGAGGTCTGAACACCGGGGAG.

Notes on this clone: The read falls 3 residues short of the CDR3 end, and the missing part is taken from the germline J gene. This chain links TRBV9 with TRBJ2-3, with D hard to call. The length of the CDR3 is 16 residues. With 0 bases removed from V and 1 base from J, the gap between germline ends came to 12 bases. From germline, CDR1 is SGDLS and CDR2 YYNGEE. CDR3 region: CASSVEPSIRTDTQYF. The sequenced part of the CDR3 DNA is TGTGCCAGCAGCGTAGAACCCTCTATCCGCACAGATACG.

As regards this clone: The read halts 3 residues ahead of the CDR3 end, with the missing end drawn from the germline J gene. This sequence joins TRBV20-1 and TRBJ2-5, with 7 bases aligning to TRBD2. Germline trimming cut 2 bases from V and 1 base from J; bases unmatched to any gene: 7. Germline CDR1 reads DFQATT; CDR2 reads SNEGSKA (reference sequence). The CDR3 is 15 residues long. The CDR3 DNA, read in part, is TGCAGTGCTAGATCCTCACAGCGGGGCCAAGAGACC. Its protein is CSARSSQRGQET. The complete CDR3 sequence is CSARSSQRGQETQYF.

About this clone: The read finishes 3 residues shy of the CDR3 end, and the germline J gene is used to complete it. J is TRBJ2-1 and V is TRBV4-2; 16 bases align to TRBD2. The CDR3 sequence is 18 residues long. V gave up 4 bases and J gave up 1 base; unmatched junction bases: 4. Germline V CDR1 and CDR2: LGHNA, YNFKEQ. The CDR3 bases that were read are TGTGCCAGCAGCCCGGGACTAGCGGGGGGGCGATCCTACAATGAG. It encodes CASSPGLAGGRSYNE. The whole CDR3 protein is CASSPGLAGGRSYNEQFF.

Comment on this clone: The read terminates 3 residues before the CDR3 end, so the remaining end is supplied by the germline J gene. This rearrangement joins TRBV13 to TRBJ1-2; weak D call: TRBD1 (5 bases). The CDR3 consists of 13 residues. V was cut by 3 bases and J by 2 bases, with 7 bases left in between. Germline values: CDR1 PRHDT, CDR2 FYEKMQ (reference sequence). The CDR3 bases that were read are TGTGCCAGCAGCTTGAGACAGAACTATGGC. This sequence encodes CASSLRQNYG. The whole CDR3 sequence reads CASSLRQNYGYTF.

Remarks on this clone: The read falls 3 residues short of the CDR3 end, and the missing part is taken from the germline J gene. The chain has TRBV12-3 or TRBV12-4 and TRBJ1-1, with a tentative D call TRBD1 (5 bases). The length of the CDR3 is 13 residues. Trimming took off 3 bases at V and 3 bases at J, with 8 bases between the two ends. The CDR3 sequence is CASSFGGYTEAFF. Incomplete CDR3 DNA: TGTGCCAGCAGTTTTGGGGGGTACACTGAA.

In regard to this clone: The read stops 3 residues short of the end of the CDR3; the missing end is completed from the germline J gene. The rearrangement links TRBV14 to TRBJ1-4, with 8 bases that match TRBD1. Germline-derived CDR1 and CDR2 are SGHDN and FVKESK. The junction had 5 bases not matched to a gene; V was cut back by 3 bases and J by 8 bases. The length of the CDR3 is 14 residues. The CDR3: CASSHQGAGEKLFF. Partial CDR3 DNA: TGTGCCAGCAGCCACCAGGGGGCCGGAGAAAAA.

With regard to this clone: The read stops 3 residues short of the end of the CDR3; the missing end is completed from the germline J gene. V usage is TRBV18 and J usage is TRBJ2-3, with TRBD1 matching over 7 bases. Germline CDR1 KGHSH, CDR2 LQKENI. This CDR3 has 15 residues. The DNA read from the CDR3 is TGTGCCAGCTCACCGACAGGGTCTAGCAATCAGCCG. Amino acid sequence: CASSPTGSSNQP. From start to end, the CDR3 is CASSPTGSSNQPQYF.

As for this clone: Coverage ceases 3 residues before the CDR3 finishes, and the germline J gene fills in the end. The chain joins TRBV5-5 to TRBJ1-1; 7 bases line up with TRBD1. Germline lookup yields CDR1 SGHKS and CDR2 YYEKEE (reference sequence). Trimming removed 0 bases from V and 6 bases from J; junction bases left unmatched: 5. This CDR3 contains 14 residues. The sequenced part of the CDR3 DNA is TGTGCCAGCAGCTTGGTAGACAGGGTTTCTGAA. Its translation: CASSLVDRVSE. The entire CDR3 reads CASSLVDRVSEAFF.

About this clone itself: The CDR3 end lies 3 residues beyond the end of the read and is filled in from the germline J gene. The rearrangement uses TRBV2 and TRBJ1-6; 7 bases are a match to TRBD1. Trimming cost V 6 bases and J 6 bases; bases outside gene matches: 5. This CDR3 comprises 14 residues. In germline, CDR1 is SNHLY, CDR2 FYNNEI. CDR3 DNA, as far as it was read: TGTGCCAGCAGGCTCGGGACAGTTAATTCACCC. This codes for CASRLGTVNSP. The CDR3 reads in full as CASRLGTVNSPLHF.

CDR3 amino acids: CASSLGQGYTEAFF. Incomplete CDR3 DNA: TGTGCCAGCAGCTTAGGACAGGGATACACTGAA. This sequence joins TRBV13 and TRBJ1-1, with D tentatively TRBD1 (6 bases). The read terminates 3 residues ahead of where the CDR3 ends, so the germline J gene completes it. Trimming took off 0 bases at V and 3 bases at J, with 8 bases between the two ends. In germline, CDR1 is PRHDT, CDR2 FYEKMQ (reference sequence). This CDR3 has 14 amino acids.

Note on this clone: The read is 3 residues too short to cover the CDR3 end, so that end is filled in from the germline J gene. This sequence joins TRBV7-2 and TRBJ1-2; D not resolved. This CDR3 comprises 14 residues. Germline CDR1 and CDR2: SGHTA and FQGNSA. CDR3: CASSLARLAYDYTF. Incomplete CDR3 DNA: TGTGCCAGCAGCTTAGCGCGGCTAGCCTACGAC.